In this sample, the clone carrying this T cell receptor (beta chain) turned up many times. This CDR3 region has 13 residues. Germline values: CDR1 DFQATT, CDR2 SNEGSKA (reference sequence). What was amplified from RNA transcripts were TCR beta CDR3 regions. Initially, a first-round RT-PCR of the TCR CDR3 employed the HTBI primer set. TCRdb redid the calling of the multiplex PCR reads with MiXCR, one entry per CDR3 protein. This table holds about 590,000 distinct CDR3 sequences, approximately 15% found once. A NOSPECS grade of at least 4, a Clinical Activity Score of at least 3 and duration under 3 months were recorded in ophthalmopathy patients. Uncontrolled infections, other autoimmune diseases, pregnancy or lactation led to exclusion of patients. Diagnostic assessment was based on clinical symptoms, serum thyroxine and TRAb, thyroid ultrasound and orbital computed tomography. The record originates from a study of T cells in Graves' hyperthyroidism and ophthalmopathy.

This rearrangement joins TRBV20-1 to TRBJ1-1; D remains ambiguous. Sequencing was performed on blood. The receptor was isolated from a woman aged 18 to 35 with Graves' ophthalmopathy. The CDR3 sequence is CSKLTPTDTEAFF. The CDR3 DNA sequence: TGCAGCAAACTCACCCCAACGGACACTGAAGCTTTCTTT.